Below, 5 T cell receptor beta chains from the same sample are listed, as sequenced in a study of T-cell memory formation after mild COVID-19. TCRdb itself ran the 5' RACE reads through MiXCR, one entry per CDR3 protein. The table has hundreds of thousands of distinct CDR3 sequences, 28% seen once. The specimen sequenced was PBMCs or a T cell subset sorted from them (not recorded which). The receptor source for this set is an adult woman who had mild COVID-19 (a few samples of this study predate the infection). Cell type and time point are not known.

The rearrangement uses TRBV18 and TRBJ1-1; possibly TRBD1 for D (5 bases). The ends were cut back, 6 bases at V and 4 bases at J, with 15 bases in the middle. Germline CDR1 KGHSH, CDR2 LQKENI. This CDR3 contains 14 residues. As DNA, the CDR3 is TGTGCCAGCTCGCTACAGGACAAAGGCACTGAAGCTTTCTTT. It yields the protein CASSLQDKGTEAFF.

This clonotype showed up just a few times. CDR3 region: CASSSAAGTDNYGYTF. The CDR3 coding sequence is TGTGCCAGCAGCTCGGCCGCCGGGACAGACAACTATGGCTACACCTTC. The rearrangement joins TRBV7-8 to TRBJ1-2; TRBD1 matches at 7 bases. There are 16 residues in the CDR3. Trimming at V came to 4 bases and at J to 2 bases, leaving 10 bases not matched to a gene. Germline CDR1 SGHVS, CDR2 FQNEAQ.

The chain employs TRBV2 and TRBJ2-7; D remains unclear. Germline lookup yields CDR1 SNHLY and CDR2 FYNNEI. V lost 3 bases and J 0 bases, leaving 18 bases between the germline ends. This CDR3 has 17 amino acids. DNA for the CDR3: TGTGCCAGCAGTGACCCGTCGGGCTTCCACAGCTCCTACGAGCAGTACTTC. Translation: CASSDPSGFHSSYEQYF.

V is TRBV10-2 and J is TRBJ1-5; D call uncertain. Looked up from germline, CDR1 is WSHSY and CDR2 is SAAADI. There are 13 residues in the CDR3. Trimming pared 4 bases from V and 9 bases from J, leaving 13 bases between. The CDR3 protein is CASSVDGPTPQHF. The CDR3 bases are TGCGCCAGCAGTGTCGACGGGCCTACGCCCCAGCATTTT.

The V call is TRBV5-1, the J call TRBJ2-2; D remains ambiguous. CDR3 length: 14 amino acids. Germline V gives CDR1 SGHRS, CDR2 YFSETQ. V was shortened by 2 bases and J by 7 bases, with 12 bases between the two germline ends. The DNA for the CDR3 is TGCGCCAGCAGCTTAAGTGGGTATGGCGGGGAGCTGTTTTTT. It specifies CASSLSGYGGELFF. The full variable domain, rest sourced from reference TRBV5-1 and TRBJ2-2, is KAGVTQTPRYLIKTRGQQVTLSCSPISGHRSVSWYQQTPGQGLQFLFEYFSETQRNKGNFPGRFSGRQFSNSRSEMNVSTLELGDSALYLCASSLSGYGGELFFGEGSRLTVL.